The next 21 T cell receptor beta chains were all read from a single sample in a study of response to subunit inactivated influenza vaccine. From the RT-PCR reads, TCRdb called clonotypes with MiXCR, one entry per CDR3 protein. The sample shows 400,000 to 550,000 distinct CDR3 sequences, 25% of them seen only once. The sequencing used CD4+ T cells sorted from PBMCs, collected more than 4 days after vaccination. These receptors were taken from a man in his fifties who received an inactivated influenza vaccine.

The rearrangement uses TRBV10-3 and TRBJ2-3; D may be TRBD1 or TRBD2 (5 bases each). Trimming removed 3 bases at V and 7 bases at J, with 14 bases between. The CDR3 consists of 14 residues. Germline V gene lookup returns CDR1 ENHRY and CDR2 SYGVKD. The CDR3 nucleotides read TGTGCCATCAGTGACACGGCAGGGAGCAATACGCAGTATTTT. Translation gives CAISDTAGSNTQYF.

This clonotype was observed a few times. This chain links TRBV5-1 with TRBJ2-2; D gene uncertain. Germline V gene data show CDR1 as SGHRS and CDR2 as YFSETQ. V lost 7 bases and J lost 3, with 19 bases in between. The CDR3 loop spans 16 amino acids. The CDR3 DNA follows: TGCGCCAGCCAGGTGCGACCCAACCCGGACACCGGGGAGCTGTTTTTT. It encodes CASQVRPNPDTGELFF. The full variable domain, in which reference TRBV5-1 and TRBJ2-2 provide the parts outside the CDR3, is KAGVTQTPRYLIKTRGQQVTLSCSPISGHRSVSWYQQTPGQGLQFLFEYFSETQRNKGNFPGRFSGRQFSNSRSEMNVSTLELGDSALYLCASQVRPNPDTGELFFGEGSRLTVL.

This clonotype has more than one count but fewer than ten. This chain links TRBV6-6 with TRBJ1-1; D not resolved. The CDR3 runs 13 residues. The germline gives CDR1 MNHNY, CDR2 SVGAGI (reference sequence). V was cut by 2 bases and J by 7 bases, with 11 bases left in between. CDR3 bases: TGTGCCAGCAGTTACCGTCGATCTGGTGAAGCTTTCTTT. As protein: CASSYRRSGEAFF.

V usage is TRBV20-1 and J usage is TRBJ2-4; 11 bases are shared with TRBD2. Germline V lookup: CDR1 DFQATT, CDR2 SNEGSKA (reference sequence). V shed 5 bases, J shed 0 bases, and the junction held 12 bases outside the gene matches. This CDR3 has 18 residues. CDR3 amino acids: CSAGGGTSGMLAKNIQYF. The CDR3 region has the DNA TGCAGTGCTGGGGGTGGGACTAGCGGAATGTTAGCCAAAAACATTCAGTACTTC.

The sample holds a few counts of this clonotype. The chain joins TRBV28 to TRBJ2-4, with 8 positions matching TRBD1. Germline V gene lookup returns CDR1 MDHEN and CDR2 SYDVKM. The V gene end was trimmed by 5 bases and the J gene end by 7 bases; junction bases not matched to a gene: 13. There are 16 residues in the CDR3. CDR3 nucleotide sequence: TGTGCCAGCAGTCCAACCCTCAAAAGACAGGGGAACATTCAGTACTTC. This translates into CASSPTLKRQGNIQYF.

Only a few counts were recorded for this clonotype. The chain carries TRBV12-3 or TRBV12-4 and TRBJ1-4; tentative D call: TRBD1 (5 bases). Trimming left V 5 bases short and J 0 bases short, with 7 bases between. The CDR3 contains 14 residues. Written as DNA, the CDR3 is TGTGCCAGCAGTAGACAGCCAACTAATGAAAAACTGTTTTTT. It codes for CASSRQPTNEKLFF.

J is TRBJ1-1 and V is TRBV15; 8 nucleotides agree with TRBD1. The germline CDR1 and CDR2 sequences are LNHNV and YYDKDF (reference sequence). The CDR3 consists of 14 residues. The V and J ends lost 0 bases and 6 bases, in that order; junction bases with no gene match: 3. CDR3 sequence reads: CATSRDKDRAEAFF. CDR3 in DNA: TGTGCCACCAGCAGAGATAAGGACAGGGCTGAAGCTTTCTTT.

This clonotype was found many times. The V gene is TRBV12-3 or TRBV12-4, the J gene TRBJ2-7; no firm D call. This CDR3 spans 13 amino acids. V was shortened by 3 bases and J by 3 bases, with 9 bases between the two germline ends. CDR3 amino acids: CASSFSRIYEQYF. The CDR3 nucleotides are TGTGCCAGCAGTTTTAGTCGGATCTACGAGCAGTACTTC.

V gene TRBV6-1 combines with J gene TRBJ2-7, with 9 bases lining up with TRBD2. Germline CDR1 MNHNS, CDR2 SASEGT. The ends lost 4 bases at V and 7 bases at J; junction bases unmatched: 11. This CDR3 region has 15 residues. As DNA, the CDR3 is TGTGCCAGCAGTGGGAAAGCGGGAGGTCTGGGGGAGCAGTACTTC. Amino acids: CASSGKAGGLGEQYF.

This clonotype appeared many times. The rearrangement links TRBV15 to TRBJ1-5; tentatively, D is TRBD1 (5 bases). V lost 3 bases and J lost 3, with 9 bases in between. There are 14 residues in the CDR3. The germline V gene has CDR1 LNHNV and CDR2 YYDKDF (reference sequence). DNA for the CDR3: TGTGCCACCAGCAGGGGGGAAGTCAATCAGCCCCAGCATTTT. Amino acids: CATSRGEVNQPQHF.

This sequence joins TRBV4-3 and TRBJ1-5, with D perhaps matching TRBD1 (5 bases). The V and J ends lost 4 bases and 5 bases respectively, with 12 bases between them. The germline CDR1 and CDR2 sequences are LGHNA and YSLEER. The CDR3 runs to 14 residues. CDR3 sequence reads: CASSLGLGHQPQHF. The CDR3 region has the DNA TGCGCCAGCAGCCTGGGACTCGGTCATCAGCCCCAGCATTTT.

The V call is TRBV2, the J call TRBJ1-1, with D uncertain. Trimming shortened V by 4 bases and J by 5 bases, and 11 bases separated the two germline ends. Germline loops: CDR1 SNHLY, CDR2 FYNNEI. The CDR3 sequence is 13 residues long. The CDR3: CASSAQMGTEAFF. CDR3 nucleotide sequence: TGTGCCAGCAGTGCACAGATGGGGACTGAAGCTTTCTTT.

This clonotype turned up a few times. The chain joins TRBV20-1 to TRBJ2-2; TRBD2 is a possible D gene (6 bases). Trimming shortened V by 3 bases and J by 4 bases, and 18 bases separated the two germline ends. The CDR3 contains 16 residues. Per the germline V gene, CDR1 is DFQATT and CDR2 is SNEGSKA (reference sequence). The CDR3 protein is CSASGSPERSTGELFF. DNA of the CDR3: TGCAGTGCTAGCGGGAGTCCCGAAAGGAGCACCGGGGAGCTGTTTTTT.

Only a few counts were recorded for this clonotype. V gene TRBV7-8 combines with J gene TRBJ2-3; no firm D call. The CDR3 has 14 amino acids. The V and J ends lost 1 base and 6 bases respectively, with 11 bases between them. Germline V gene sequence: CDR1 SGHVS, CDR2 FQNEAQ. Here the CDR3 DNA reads TGTGCCAGCAGCTTAGAACCAGCTTCGGATACGCAGTATTTT. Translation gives CASSLEPASDTQYF.

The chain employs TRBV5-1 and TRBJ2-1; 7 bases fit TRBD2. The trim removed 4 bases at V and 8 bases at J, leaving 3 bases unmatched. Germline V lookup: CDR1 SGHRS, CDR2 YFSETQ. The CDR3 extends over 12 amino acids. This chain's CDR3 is CASSITSDEQFF. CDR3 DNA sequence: TGCGCCAGCAGCATCACTAGCGATGAGCAGTTCTTC. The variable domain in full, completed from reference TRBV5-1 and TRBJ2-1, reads KAGVTQTPRYLIKTRGQQVTLSCSPISGHRSVSWYQQTPGQGLQFLFEYFSETQRNKGNFPGRFSGRQFSNSRSEMNVSTLELGDSALYLCASSITSDEQFFGPGTRLTVL.

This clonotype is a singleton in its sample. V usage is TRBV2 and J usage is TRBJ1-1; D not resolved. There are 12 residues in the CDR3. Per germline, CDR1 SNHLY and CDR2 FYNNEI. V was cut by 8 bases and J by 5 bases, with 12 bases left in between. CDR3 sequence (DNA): TGTGCCAGCGGGCTTTGGAGAACTGAAGCTTTCTTT. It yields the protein CASGLWRTEAFF.

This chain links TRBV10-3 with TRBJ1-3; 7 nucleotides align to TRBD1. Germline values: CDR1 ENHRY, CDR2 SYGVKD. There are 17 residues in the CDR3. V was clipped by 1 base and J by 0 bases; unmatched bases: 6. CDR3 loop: CAISEFGQASSGNTIYF. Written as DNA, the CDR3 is TGTGCCATCAGTGAGTTCGGACAGGCGAGCTCTGGAAACACCATATATTTT.

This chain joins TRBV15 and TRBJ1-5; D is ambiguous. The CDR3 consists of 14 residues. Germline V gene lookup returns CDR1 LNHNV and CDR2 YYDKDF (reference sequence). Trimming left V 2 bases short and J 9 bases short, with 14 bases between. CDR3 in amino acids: CATSRFLPPAPQHF. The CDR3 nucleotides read TGTGCCACCAGCAGATTTCTACCTCCGGCGCCCCAGCATTTT.

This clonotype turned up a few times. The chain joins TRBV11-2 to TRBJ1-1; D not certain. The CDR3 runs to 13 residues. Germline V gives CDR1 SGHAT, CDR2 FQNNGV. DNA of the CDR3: TGTGTTGTTCGGCGGGAGATGAACACTGAAGCTTTCTTT. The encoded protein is CVVRREMNTEAFF.

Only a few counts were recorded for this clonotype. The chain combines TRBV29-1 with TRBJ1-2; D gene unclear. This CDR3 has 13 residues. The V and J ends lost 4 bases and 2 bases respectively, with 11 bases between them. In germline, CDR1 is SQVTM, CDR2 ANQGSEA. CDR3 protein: CSVGSAGNYGYTF. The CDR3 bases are TGCAGCGTTGGAAGCGCGGGAAACTATGGCTACACCTTC.

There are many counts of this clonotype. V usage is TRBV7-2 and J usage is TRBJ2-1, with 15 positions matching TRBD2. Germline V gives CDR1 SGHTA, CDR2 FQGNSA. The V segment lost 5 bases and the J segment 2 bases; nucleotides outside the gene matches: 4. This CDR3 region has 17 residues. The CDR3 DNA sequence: TGTGCCAGCAGCCCGCGGACTAGCGGGAGGGCCTACAATGAGCAGTTCTTC. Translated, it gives CASSPRTSGRAYNEQFF.